This T cell receptor (beta chain) appears in the sequencing data of a study of shared clonotypes between healthy human individuals. Whole-study findings and limits: Naive subsets typically showed greater estimated richness than memory subsets.

V was clipped by 2 bases and J by 8 bases; unmatched bases: 8. Looked up from germline, CDR1 is MNHNS and CDR2 is SASEGT. This CDR3 contains 15 residues. The table came from immunoSEQ multiplex PCR; TCRdb's copy has only in-frame clones and leaves some out. The sample holds just under 95,000 clones, about 70% seen once. In this sample, this clone turned up once. The target antigen is unknown. The rearrangement uses TRBV6-1 and TRBJ2-1; TRBD2 matches 8 bases. This sequence was found in a man aged 25 to 40 in good health. Specimen: memory CD8+ T cells sorted from blood. Regarding subset: CD45RO+ cells pooled with CCR7-negative TemRA cells. In nucleotides, the CDR3 is TGTGCCAGCAGTGAAACGGGACTAGTAGTCCATGAGCAGTTCTTC. Protein: CASSETGLVVHEQFF.